This T cell receptor beta chain originates from a study of cytomegalovirus exposure and HLA in healthy donors. PCR was performed using 60 Vbeta and 13 Jbeta primers. TCRdb's table, derived via immunoSEQ multiplex PCR, lists solely in-frame clones and lacks some. The sample has 90,000 to 130,000 clones, around 75% seen once. The germline V gene has CDR1 MNHEY and CDR2 SVGAGI. Trimming left V 6 bases short and J 6 bases short, with 14 bases between. The CDR3 contains 13 residues. This clone was picked up a small number of times. The chain links TRBV6-5 to TRBJ1-2; D not certain. This TCR came from a woman in her thirties in good health and CMV-seronegative. Sequencing was carried out using PBMCs. The CDR3 bases are TGTGCCAGCAGCCGCGGCAGCAATCATGGCTACACCTTC. Residues: CASSRGSNHGYTF.